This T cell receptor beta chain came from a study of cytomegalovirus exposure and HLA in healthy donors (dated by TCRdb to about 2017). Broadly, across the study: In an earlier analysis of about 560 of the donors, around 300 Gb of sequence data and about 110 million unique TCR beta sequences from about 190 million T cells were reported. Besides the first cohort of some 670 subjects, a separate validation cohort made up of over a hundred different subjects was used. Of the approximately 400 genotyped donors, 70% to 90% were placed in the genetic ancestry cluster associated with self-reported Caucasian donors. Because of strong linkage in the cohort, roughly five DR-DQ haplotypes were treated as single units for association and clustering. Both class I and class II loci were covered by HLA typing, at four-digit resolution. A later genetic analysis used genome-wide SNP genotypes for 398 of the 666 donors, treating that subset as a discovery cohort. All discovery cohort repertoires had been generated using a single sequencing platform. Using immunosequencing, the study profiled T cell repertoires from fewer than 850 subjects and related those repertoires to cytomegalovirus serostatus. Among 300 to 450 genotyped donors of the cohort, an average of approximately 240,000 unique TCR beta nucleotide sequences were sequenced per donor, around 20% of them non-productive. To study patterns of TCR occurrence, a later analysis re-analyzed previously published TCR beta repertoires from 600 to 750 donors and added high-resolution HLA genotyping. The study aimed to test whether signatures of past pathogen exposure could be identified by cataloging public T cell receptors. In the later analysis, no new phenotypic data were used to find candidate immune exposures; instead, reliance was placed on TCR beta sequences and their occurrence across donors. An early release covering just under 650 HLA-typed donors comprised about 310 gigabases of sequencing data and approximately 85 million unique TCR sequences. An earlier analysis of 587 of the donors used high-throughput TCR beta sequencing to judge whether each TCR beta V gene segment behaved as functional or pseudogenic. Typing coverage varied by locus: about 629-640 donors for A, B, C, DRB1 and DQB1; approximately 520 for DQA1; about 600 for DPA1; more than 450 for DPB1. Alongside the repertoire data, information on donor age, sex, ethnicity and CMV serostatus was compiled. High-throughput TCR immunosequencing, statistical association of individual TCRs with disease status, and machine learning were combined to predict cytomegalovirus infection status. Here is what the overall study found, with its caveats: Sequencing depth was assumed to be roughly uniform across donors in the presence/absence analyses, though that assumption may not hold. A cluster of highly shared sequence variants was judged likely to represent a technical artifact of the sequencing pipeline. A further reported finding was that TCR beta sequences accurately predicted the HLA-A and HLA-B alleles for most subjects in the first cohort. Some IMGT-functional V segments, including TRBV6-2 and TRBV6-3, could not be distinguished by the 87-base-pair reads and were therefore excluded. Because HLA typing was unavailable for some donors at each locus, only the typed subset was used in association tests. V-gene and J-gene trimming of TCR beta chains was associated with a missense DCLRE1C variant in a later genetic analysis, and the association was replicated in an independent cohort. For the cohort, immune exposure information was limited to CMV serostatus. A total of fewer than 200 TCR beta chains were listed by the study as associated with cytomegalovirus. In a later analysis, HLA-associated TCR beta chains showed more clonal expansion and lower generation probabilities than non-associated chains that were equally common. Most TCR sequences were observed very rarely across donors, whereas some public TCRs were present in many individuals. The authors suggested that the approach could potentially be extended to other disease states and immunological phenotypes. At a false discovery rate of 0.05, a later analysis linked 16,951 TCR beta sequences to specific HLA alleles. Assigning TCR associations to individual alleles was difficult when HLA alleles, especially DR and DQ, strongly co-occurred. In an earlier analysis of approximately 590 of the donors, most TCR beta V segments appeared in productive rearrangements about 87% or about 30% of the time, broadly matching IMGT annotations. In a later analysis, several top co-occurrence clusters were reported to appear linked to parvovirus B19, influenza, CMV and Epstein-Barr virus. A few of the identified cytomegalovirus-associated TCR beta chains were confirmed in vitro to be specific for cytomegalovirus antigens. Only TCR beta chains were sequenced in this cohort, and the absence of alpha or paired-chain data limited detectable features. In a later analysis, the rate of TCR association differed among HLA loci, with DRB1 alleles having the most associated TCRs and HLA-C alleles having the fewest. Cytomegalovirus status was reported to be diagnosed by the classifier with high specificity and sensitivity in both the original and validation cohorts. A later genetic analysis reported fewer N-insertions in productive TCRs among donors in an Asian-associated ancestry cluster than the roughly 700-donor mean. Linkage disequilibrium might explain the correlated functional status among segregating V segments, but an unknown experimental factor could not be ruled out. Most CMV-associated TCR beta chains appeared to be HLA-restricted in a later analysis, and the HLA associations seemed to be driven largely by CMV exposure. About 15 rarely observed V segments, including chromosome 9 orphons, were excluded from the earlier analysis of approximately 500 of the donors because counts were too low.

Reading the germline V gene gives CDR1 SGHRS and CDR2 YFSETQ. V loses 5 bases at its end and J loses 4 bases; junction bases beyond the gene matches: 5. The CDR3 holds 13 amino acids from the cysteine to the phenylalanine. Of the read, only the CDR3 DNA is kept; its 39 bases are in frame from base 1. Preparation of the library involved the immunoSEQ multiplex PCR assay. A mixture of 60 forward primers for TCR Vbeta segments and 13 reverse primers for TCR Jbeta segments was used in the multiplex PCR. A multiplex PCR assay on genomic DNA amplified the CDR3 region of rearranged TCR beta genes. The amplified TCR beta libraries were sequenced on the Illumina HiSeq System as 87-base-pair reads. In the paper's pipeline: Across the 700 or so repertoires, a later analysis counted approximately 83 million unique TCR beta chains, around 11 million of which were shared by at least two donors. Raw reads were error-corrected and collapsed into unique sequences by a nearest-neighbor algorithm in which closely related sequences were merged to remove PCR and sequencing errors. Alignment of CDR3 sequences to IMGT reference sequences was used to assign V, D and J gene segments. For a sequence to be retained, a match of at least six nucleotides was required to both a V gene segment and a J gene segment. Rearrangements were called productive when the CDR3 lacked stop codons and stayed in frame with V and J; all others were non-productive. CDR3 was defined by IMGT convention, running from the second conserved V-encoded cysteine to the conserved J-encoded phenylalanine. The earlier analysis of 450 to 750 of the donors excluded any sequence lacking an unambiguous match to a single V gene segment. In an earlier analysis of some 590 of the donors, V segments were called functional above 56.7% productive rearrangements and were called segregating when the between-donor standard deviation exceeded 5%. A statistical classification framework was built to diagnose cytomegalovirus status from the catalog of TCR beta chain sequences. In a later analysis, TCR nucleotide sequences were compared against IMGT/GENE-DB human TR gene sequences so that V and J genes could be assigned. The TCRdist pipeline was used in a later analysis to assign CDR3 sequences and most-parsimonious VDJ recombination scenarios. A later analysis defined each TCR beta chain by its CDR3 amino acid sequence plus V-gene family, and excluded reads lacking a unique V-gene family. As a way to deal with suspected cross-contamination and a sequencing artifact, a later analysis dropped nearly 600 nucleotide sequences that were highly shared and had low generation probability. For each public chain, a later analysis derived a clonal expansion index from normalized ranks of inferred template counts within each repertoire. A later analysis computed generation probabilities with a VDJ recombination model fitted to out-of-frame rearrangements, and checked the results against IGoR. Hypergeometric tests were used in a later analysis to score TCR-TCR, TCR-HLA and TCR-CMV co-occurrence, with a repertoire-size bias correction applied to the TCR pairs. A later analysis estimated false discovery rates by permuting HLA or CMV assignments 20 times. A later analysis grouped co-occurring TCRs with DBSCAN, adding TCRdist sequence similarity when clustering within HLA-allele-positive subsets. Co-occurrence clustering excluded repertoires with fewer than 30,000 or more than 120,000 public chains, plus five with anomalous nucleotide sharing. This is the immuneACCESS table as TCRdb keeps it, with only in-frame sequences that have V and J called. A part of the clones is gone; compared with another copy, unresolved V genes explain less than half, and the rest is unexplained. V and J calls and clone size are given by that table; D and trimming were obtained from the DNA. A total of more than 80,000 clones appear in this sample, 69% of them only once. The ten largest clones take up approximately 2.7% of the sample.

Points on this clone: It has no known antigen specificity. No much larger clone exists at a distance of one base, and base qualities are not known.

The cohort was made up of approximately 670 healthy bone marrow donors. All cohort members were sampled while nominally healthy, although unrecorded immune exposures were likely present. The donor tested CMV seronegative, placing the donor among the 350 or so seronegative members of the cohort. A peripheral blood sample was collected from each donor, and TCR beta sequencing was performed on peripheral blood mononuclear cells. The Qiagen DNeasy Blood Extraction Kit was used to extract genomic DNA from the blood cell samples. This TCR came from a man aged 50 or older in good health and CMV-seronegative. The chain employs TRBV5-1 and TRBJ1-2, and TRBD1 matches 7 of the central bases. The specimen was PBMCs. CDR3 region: CASSPGQVYGYTF. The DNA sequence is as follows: TGCGCCAGCAGTCCCGGACAGGTCTATGGCTACACCTTC.